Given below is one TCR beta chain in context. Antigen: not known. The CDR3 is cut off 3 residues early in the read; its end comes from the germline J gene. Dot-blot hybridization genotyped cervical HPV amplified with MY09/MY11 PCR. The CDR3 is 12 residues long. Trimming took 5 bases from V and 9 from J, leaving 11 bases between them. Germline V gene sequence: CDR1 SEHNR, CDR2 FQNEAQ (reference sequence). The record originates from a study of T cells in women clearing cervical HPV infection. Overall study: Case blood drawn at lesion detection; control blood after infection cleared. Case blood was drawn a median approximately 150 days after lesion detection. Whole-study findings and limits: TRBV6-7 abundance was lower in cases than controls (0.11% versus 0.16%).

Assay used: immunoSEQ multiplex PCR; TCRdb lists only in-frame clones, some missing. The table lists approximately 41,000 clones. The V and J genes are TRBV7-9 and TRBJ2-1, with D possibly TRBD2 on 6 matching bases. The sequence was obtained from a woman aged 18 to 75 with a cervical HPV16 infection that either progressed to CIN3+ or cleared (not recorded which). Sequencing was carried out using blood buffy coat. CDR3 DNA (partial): TGTGCCAGCAGCCGCCCGGGGGTTGAG. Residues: CASSRPGVE. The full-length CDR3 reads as CASSRPGVEQFF.